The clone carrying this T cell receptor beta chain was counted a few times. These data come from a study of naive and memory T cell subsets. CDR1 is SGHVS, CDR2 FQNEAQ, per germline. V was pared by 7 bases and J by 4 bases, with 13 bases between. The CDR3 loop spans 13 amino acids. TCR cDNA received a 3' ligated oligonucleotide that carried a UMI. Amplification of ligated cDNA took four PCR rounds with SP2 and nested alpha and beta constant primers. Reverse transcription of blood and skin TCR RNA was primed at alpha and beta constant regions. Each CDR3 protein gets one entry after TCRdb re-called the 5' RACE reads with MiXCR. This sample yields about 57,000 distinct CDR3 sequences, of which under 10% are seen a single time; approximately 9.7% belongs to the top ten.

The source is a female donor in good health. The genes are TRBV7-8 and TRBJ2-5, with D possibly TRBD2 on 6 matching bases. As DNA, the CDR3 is TGTGCCAGCACTTCGGGACTTTTAGAGACCCAGTACTTC. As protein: CASTSGLLETQYF. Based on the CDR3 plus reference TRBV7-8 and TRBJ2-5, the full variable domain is GAGVSQSPRYKVAKRGQDVALRCDPISGHVSLFWYQQALGQGPEFLTYFQNEAQLDKSGLPSDRFFAERPEGSVSTLKIQRTQQEDSAVYLCASTSGLLETQYFGPGTRLLVL.